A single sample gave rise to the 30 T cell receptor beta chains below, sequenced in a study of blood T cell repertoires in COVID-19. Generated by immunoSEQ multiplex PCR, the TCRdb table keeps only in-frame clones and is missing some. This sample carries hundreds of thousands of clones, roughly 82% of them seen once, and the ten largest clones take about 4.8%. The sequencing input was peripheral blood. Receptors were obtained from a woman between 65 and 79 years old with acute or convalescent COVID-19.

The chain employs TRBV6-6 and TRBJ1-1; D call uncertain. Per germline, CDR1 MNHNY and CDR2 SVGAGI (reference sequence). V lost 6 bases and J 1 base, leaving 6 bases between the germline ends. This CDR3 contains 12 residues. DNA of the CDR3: TGTGCCAGCAGATCCGGGAACACTGAAGCTTTCTTT. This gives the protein CASRSGNTEAFF.

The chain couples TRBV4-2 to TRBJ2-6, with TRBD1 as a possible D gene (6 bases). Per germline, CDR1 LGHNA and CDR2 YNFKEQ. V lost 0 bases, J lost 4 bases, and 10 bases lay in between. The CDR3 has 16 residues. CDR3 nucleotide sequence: TGTGCCAGCAGCCAAGACAGGGGTTCAGGGGCCAACGTCCTGACTTTC. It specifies CASSQDRGSGANVLTF.

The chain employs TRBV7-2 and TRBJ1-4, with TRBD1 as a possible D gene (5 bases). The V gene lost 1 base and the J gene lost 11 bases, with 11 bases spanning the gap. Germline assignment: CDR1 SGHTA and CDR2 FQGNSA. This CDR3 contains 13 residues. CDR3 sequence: CASSLVTGGKLFF. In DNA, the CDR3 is TGTGCCAGCAGCTTAGTCACGGGGGGGAAACTGTTTTTT.

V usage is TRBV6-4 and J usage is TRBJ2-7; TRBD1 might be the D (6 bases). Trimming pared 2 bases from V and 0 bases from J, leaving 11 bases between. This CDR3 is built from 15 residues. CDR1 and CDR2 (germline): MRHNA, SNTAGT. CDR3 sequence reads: CASSDADRPSYEQYF. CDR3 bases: TGTGCCAGCAGTGACGCCGACAGGCCCTCCTACGAGCAGTACTTC.

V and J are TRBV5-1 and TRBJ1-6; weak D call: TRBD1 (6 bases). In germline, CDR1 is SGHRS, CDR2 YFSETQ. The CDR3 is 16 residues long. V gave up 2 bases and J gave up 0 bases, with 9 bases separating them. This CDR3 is CASSFGQSSYNSPLHF. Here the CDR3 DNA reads TGCGCCAGCAGCTTTGGACAGAGCTCCTATAATTCACCCCTCCACTTT.

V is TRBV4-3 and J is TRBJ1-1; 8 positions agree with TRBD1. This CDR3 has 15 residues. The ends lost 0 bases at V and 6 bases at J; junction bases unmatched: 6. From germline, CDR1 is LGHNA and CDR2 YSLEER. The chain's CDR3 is CASSQDRGPYAEAFF. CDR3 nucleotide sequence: TGCGCCAGCAGCCAAGACAGGGGGCCCTACGCTGAAGCTTTCTTT.

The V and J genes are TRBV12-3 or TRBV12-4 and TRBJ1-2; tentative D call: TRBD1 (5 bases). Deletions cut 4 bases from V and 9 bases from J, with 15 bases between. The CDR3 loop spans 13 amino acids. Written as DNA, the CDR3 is TGTGCCAGCAGTTCATCGCAGGGTGGAAGCTACACCTTC. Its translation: CASSSSQGGSYTF.

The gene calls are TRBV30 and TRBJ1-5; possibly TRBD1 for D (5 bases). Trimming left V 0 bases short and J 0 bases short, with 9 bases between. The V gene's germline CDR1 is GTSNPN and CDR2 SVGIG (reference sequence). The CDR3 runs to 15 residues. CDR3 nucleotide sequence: TGTGCCTGGAGTGTAGAGCAGGGTAGCAATCAGCCCCAGCATTTT. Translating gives CAWSVEQGSNQPQHF.

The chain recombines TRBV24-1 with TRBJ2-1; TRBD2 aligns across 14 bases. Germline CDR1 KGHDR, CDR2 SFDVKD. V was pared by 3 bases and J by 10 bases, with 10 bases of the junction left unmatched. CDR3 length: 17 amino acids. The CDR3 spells CATSDATSGGAPREQFF. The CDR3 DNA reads TGTGCCACCAGTGATGCGACTAGCGGGGGGGCCCCAAGAGAGCAGTTCTTC.

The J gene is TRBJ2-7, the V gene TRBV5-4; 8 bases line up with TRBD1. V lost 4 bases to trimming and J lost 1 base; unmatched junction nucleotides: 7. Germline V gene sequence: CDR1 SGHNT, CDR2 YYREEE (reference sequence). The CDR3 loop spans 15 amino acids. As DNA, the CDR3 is TGTGCCAGCAGCCTCGGACAGGGCCTTTCCTACGAGCAGTACTTC. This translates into CASSLGQGLSYEQYF.

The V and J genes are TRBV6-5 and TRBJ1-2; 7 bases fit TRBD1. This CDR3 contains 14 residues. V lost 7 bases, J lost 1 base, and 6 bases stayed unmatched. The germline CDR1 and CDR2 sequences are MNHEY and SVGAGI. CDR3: CASTWTGNNYGYTF. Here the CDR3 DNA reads TGTGCCAGCACCTGGACAGGCAATAACTATGGCTACACCTTC.

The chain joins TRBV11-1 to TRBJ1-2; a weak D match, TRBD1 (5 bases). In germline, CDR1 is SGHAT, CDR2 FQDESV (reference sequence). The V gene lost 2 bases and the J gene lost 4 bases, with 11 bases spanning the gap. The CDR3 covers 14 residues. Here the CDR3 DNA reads TGTGCCAGCAGCTTAACCGACAGAGGCTATGGCTACACCTTC. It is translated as CASSLTDRGYGYTF.

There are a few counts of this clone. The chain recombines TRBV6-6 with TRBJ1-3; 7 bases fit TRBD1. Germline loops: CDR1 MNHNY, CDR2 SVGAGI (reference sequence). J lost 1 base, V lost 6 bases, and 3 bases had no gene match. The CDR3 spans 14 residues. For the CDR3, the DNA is TGTGCCAGCAGGTCGGGACAGTCTGGAAACACCATATATTTT. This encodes CASRSGQSGNTIYF.

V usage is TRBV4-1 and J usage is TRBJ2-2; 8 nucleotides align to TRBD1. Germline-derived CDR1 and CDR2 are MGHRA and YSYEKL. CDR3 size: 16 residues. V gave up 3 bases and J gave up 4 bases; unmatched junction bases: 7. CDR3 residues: CASSHLQGASTGELFF. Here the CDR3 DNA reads TGCGCCAGCAGCCATCTGCAGGGGGCAAGCACCGGGGAGCTGTTTTTT.

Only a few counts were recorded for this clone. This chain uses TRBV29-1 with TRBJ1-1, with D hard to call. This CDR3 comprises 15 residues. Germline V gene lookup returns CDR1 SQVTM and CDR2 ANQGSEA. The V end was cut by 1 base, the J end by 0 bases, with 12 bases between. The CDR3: CSVEGRVNMNTEAFF. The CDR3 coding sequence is TGCAGCGTTGAAGGGAGGGTCAACATGAACACTGAAGCTTTCTTT.

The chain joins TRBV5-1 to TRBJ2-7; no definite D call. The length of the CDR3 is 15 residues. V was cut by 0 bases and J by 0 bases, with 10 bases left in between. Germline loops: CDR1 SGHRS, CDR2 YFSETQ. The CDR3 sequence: CASSLGQSSSYEQYF. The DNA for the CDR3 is TGCGCCAGCAGCTTGGGGCAGTCAAGCTCCTACGAGCAGTACTTC. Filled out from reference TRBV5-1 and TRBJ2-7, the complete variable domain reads KAGVTQTPRYLIKTRGQQVTLSCSPISGHRSVSWYQQTPGQGLQFLFEYFSETQRNKGNFPGRFSGRQFSNSRSEMNVSTLELGDSALYLCASSLGQSSSYEQYFGPGTRLTVT.

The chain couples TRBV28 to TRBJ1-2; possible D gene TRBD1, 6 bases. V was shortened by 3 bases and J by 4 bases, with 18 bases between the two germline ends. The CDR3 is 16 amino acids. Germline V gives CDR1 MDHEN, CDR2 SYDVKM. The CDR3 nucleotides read TGTGCCAGCAGTTTCCCGGAGGGGGGGGCGCTCTATGGCTACACCTTC. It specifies CASSFPEGGALYGYTF.

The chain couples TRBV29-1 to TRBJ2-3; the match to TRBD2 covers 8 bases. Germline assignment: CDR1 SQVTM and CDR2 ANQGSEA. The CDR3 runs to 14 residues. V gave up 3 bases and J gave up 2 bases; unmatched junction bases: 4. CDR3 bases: TGCAGCGTTGAGGGGACTAGGGTCACAGATACGCAGTATTTT. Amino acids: CSVEGTRVTDTQYF.

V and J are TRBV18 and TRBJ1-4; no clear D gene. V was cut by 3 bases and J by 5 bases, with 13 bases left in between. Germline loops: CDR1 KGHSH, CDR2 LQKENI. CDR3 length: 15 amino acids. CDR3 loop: CASSPKRVGNEKLFF. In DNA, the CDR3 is TGTGCCAGCTCACCTAAGCGGGTGGGGAATGAAAAACTGTTTTTT. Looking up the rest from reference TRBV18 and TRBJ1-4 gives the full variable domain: NAGVMQNPRHLVRRRGQEARLRCSPMKGHSHVYWYRQLPEEGLKFMVYLQKENIIDESGMPKERFSAEFPKEGPSILRIQQVVRGDSAAYFCASSPKRVGNEKLFFGSGTQLSVL.

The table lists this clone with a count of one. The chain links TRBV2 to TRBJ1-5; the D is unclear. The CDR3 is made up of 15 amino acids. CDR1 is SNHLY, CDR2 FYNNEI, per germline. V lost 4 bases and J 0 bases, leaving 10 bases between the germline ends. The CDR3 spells CASSAAIDSNQPQHF. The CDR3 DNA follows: TGTGCCAGCAGTGCCGCCATAGATAGCAATCAGCCCCAGCATTTT.

CDR3 loop: CASNRDFYNEQFF. In DNA, the CDR3 is TGTGCCAGCAACCGGGATTTCTACAATGAGCAGTTCTTC. This rearrangement joins TRBV6-4 to TRBJ2-1, with D tentatively TRBD2 (5 bases). The CDR3 spans 13 residues. Germline V gene data show CDR1 as MRHNA and CDR2 as SNTAGT. Trimming left V 7 bases short and J 3 bases short, with 10 bases between.

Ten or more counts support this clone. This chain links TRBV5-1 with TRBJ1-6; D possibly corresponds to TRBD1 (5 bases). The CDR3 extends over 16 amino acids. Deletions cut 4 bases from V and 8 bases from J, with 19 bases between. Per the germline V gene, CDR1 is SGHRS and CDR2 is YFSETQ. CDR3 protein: CASSPIGLGGDSPLHF. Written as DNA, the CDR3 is TGCGCCAGCAGCCCCATCGGCCTTGGAGGGGATTCACCCCTCCACTTT.

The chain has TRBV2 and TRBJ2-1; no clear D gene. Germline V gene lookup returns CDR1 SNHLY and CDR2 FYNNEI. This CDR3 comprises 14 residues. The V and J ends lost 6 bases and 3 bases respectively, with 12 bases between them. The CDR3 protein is CASSVTEYYNEQFF. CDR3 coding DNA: TGTGCCAGCAGCGTAACCGAGTACTACAATGAGCAGTTCTTC.

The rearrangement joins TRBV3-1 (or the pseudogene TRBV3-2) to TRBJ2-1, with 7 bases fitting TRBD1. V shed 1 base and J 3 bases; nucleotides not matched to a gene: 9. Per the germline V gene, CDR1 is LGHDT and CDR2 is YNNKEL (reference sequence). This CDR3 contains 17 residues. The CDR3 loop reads CASSQAATGSGYNEQFF. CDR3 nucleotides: TGTGCCAGCAGCCAAGCCGCGACAGGGTCCGGCTACAATGAGCAGTTCTTC.

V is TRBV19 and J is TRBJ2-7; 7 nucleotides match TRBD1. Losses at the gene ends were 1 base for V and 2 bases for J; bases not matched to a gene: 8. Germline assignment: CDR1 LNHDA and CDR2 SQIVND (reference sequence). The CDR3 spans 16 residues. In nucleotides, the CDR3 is TGTGCCAGTAGTATAGCGTCGACAGGGAACCCCTACGAGCAGTACTTC. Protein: CASSIASTGNPYEQYF.

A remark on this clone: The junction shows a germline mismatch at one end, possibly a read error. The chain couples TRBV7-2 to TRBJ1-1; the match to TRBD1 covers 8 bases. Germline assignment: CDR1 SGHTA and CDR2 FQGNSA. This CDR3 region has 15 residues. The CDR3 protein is CANSLGGTGGAEAFF. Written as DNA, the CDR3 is TGTGCCAACAGCTTAGGGGGGACAGGAGGGGCGGAGGCTTTCTTT.

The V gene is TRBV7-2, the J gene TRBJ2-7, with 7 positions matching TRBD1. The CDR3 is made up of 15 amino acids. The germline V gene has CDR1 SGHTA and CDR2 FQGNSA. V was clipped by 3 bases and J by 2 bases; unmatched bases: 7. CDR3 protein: CASSLIKGAPYEQYF. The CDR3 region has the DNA TGTGCCAGCAGCTTGATAAAGGGGGCCCCCTACGAGCAGTACTTC.

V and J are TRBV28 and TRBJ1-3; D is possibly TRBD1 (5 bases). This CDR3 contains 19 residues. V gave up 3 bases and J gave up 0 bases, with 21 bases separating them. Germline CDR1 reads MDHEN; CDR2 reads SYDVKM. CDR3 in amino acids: CASSFDIRQPVFSGNTIYF. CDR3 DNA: TGTGCCAGCAGTTTTGACATACGACAGCCTGTTTTCTCTGGAAACACCATATATTTT.

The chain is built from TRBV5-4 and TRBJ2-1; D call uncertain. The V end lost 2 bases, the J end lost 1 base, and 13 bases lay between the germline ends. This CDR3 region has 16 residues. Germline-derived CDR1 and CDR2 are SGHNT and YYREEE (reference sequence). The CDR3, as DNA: TGTGCCAGCAGCTTAGGTCTAGTTAGTTCCTACAATGAGCAGTTCTTC. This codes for CASSLGLVSSYNEQFF. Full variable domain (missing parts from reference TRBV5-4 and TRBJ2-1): ETGVTQSPTHLIKTRGQQVTLRCSSQSGHNTVSWYQQALGQGPQFIFQYYREEENGRGNFPPRFSGLQFPNYSSELNVNALELDDSALYLCASSLGLVSSYNEQFFGPGTRLTVL.

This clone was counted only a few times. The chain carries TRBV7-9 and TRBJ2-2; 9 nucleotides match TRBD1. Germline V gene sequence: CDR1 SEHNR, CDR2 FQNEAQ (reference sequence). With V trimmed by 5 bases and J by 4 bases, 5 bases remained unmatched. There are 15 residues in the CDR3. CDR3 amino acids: CASSPQGARTGELFF. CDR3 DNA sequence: TGTGCCAGCAGCCCACAGGGGGCGCGCACCGGGGAGCTGTTTTTT.